This T cell receptor beta chain comes out of a study of T cell clonotyping in hematopoietic cell transplantation. Study information: Cytoreduction preceded collection of pretransplant recipient samples.

Assay used: immunoSEQ multiplex PCR; TCRdb lists only in-frame clones, some missing. The table lists roughly 80,000 clones, 96% of them singletons. CDR1 and CDR2 (germline): WSHSY, SAAADI. The V gene lost 3 bases and the J gene lost 7 bases, with 18 bases spanning the gap. The CDR3 loop spans 15 amino acids. Whole-study results and caveats: Recipient TCR diversity dropped after transplant; expanded clonotypes rose from day 30 to 180.

This clone is a singleton in its sample. The antigen is undetermined. Time point denoted: recipient sample about 28 days before transplant, after cytoreduction. The source is a woman aged 50 to 60 with acute myeloid leukemia. Some clones in this sample may be carry-over from other donors' samples. V and J are TRBV10-2 and TRBJ1-2, with D maybe TRBD1 (5 bases). Material: peripheral blood mononuclear cells, obtained before stem cell transplant. The DNA of the CDR3 is TGCGCCAGCAGTGACCAACGGGTTACAGGAAGTGGCTACACCTTC. This encodes CASSDQRVTGSGYTF.